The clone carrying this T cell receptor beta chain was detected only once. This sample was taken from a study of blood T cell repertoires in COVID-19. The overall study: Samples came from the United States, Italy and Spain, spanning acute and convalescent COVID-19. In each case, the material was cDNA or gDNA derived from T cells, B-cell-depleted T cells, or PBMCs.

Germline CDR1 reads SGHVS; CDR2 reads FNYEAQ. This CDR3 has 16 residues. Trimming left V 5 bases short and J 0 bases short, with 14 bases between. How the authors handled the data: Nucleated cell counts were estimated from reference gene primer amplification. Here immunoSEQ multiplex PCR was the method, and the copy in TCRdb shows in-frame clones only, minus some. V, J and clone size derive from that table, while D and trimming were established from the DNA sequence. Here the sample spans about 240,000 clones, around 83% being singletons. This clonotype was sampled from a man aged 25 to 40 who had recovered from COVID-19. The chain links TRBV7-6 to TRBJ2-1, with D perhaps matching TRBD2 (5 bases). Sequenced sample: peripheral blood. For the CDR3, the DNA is TGTGCCAGCAGCCTCCGGGGTGGCACCTCCTACAATGAGCAGTTCTTC. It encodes CASSLRGGTSYNEQFF.